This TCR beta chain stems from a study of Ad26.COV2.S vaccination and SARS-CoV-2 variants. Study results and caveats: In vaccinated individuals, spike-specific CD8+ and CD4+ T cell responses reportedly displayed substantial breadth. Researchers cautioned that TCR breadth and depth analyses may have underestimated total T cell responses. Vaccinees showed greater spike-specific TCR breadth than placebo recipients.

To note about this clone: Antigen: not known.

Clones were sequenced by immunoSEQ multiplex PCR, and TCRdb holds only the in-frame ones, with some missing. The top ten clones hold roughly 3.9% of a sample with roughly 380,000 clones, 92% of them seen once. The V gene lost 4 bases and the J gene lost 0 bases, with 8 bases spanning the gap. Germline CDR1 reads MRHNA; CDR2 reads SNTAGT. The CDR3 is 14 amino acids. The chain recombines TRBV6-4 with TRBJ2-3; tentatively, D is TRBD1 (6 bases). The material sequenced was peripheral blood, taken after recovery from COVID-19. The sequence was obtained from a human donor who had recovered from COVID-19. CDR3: CASSAGVSTDTQYF. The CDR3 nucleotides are TGTGCCAGCAGTGCAGGGGTCAGCACAGATACGCAGTATTTT.